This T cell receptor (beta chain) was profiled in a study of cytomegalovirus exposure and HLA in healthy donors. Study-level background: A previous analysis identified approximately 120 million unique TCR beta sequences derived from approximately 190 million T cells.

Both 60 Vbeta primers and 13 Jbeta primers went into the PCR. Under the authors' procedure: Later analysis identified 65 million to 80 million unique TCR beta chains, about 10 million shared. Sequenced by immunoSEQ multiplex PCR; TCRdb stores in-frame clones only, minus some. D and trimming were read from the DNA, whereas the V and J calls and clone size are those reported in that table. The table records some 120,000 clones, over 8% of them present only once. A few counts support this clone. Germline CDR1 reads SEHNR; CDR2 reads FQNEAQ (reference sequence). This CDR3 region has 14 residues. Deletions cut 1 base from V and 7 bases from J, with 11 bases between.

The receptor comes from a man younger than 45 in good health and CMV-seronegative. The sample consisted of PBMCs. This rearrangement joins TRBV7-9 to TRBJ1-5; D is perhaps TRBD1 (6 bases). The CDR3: CASSLGPGVQPQHF. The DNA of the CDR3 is TGTGCCAGCAGCTTAGGGCCAGGGGTCCAGCCCCAGCATTTT.